Given below is one T cell receptor (beta chain) in context. The data were obtained in a study of cytomegalovirus exposure and HLA in healthy donors. The CDR3 length is 14 residues. V dropped 4 bases and J dropped 7 bases, with 14 bases sitting between them. Germline loops: CDR1 MNHEY, CDR2 SVGAGI. Primers included in the PCR were 60 Vbeta and 13 Jbeta primers. TCRdb keeps only in-frame clones here, not all; method: immunoSEQ multiplex PCR. The sample holds 210,000 or so clones, more than 85% seen once. V gene TRBV6-5 combines with J gene TRBJ2-1, with D perhaps TRBD1 (7 bases). The receptor comes from a woman younger than 30 in good health and CMV-seronegative. Specimen: PBMCs. CDR3 protein: CASSLIRGRNEQFF. In nucleotides, the CDR3 is TGTGCCAGCAGTTTGATCAGGGGGAGGAATGAGCAGTTCTTC.